This TCR beta chain appears in the sequencing data of a study of neurological immune-mediated disorders. This clonotype was seen many times. From the 5' RACE reads, TCRdb called clonotypes with MiXCR, one entry per CDR3 protein. Here the sample spans fewer than 25,000 distinct CDR3 sequences, about 12% being singletons. The CDR3 extends over 16 amino acids. The trim removed 3 bases at V and 3 bases at J, leaving 7 bases unmatched. CDR1 is SGHRS, CDR2 YFSETQ, per germline. The receptor was derived from a woman aged 60-75 years with HTLV-1-associated myelopathy (HAM/TSP). The V call is TRBV5-1, the J call TRBJ2-3, with TRBD1 identical over 10 bases. Sequencing input: PBMCs. CDR3 DNA sequence: TGCGCCAGCAGCTCCCCGGGACAGGGGTATACAGATACGCAGTATTTT. Translated: CASSSPGQGYTDTQYF.